This T cell receptor beta chain stems from a study of cytomegalovirus exposure and HLA in healthy donors. Findings and caveats of the study: Trimming of TCR beta V- and J-genes showed a link, identified in a later analysis, to a missense DCLRE1C variant.

Note on this clone: What it binds is unknown. Other DNA sequences of this sample code for an identical CDR3.

Primers for the PCR totalled 60 Vbeta and 13 Jbeta. Clones were sequenced by immunoSEQ multiplex PCR, and TCRdb holds only the in-frame ones, with some missing. The sample has approximately 190,000 clones, and its top ten clones hold almost 6.5%. CDR3 length: 14 amino acids. Germline values: CDR1 SGHRS, CDR2 YFSETQ. V was clipped by 0 bases and J by 4 bases; unmatched bases: 0. The rearrangement joins TRBV5-1 to TRBJ1-2; 10 positions match TRBD1. The sequence derives from a man younger than 45 in good health and CMV-seronegative. The source material was PBMCs. The CDR3 DNA is TGCGCCAGCAGCTTGGGACAGGGGGCCTATGGCTACACCTTC. It is translated as CASSLGQGAYGYTF.